Below, one T cell receptor beta chain is given with its context. The sample originates from a study of OX40 agonist ivuxolimab in advanced cancers. The wider study: At under 85% male, the cohort had a mean age of roughly 60 years, ranging from roughly 20 to 85.

Germline assignment: CDR1 SSHAT and CDR2 FNYEAQ (reference sequence). The V end lost 0 bases, the J end lost 3 bases, and 12 bases lay between the germline ends. The CDR3 is 15 residues long. Repertoires were generated with immunoSEQ multiplex PCR, while TCRdb's copy carries only in-frame clones and drops some. The sample holds fewer than 40,000 clones, approximately 80% seen once. The chain combines TRBV7-7 with TRBJ2-7; D is perhaps TRBD1 or TRBD2 (6 bases each). Here the sequenced sample was CD4+ or CD8+ T cells sorted from blood, taken in a trial of the OX40 agonist ivuxolimab. This receptor was taken from an adult with an advanced solid tumor such as melanoma, head and neck, liver or kidney cancer. In nucleotides, the CDR3 is TGTGCCAGCAGCTTAGCCGAGGGGGGAATCTACGAGCAGTACTTC. Amino acids: CASSLAEGGIYEQYF.